This T cell receptor beta chain derives from a study of molecular identifiers for immune sequencing clone quantification. Study-level background: The replicates split RNA from around 20,000 or 100,000 naive CD8 cells five ways and sequenced four. Study outcomes and limitations: Beyond 20 RNA copies, clones held over 99% of effector molecules, compared with under 1% in naive cells.

At least ten counts were recorded for this clonotype. The antigen is unknown. RNA fractions of 10%, 30% or 50% and about 19,000 to 1,000,000 sorted cells were the source of naive CD8 libraries. Listed TCR primers, together with previously described methods, were used for the bulk TCR libraries. TCRdb used MiXCR to reprocess the PCR reads, holding one entry per CDR3 protein. This sample has about 500,000 distinct CDR3 sequences, with around a fifth found just once. The CDR3 is 16 residues long. CDR1 and CDR2 from the germline V gene are MNHEY and SVGAGI. Trimming cost V 5 bases and J 2 bases; bases outside gene matches: 6.

Sample: naive CD8+ T cells from blood, with Jurkat cell RNA spiked in. Noted subset: FACS-sorted CD8+CD4-CCR7+CD45RA+ naive T cells. The sequence was obtained from a human donor in good health. Some libraries in this study had Jurkat cell RNA spiked in. The chain joins TRBV6-5 to TRBJ2-2; the match to TRBD2 covers 9 bases. CDR3 sequence (DNA): TGTGCCAGCAGTCAGCCACTAGCGGGTAACACCGGGGAGCTGTTTTTT. Translated, it gives CASSQPLAGNTGELFF.